This T cell receptor (beta chain) was identified during a study of blood T cells in healthy people across ages. Findings and limits, study-wide: Without sorted subsets, naive and antigen-experienced compartments could not be conclusively compared. Long-lived donors had more naive CD4+ cells and higher diversity than aged donors. Measured against age, TCR beta diversity per million T cells decreased in a roughly linear manner.

With regard to this clonotype: What it recognizes is unknown.

The CDR3 covers 15 residues. Germline loops: CDR1 LNHNV, CDR2 YYDKDF (reference sequence). J gave up 2 bases and V 2 bases, and 2 bases lay outside the gene matches. Combining a sample-barcoded 5' primer with a J-beta primer mix, a second PCR ran for roughly 7 to 11 cycles. TCRdb processed the 5' RACE reads anew with MiXCR; each CDR3 protein has one entry. This sample carries some 640,000 distinct CDR3 sequences, about half of them seen once, and the ten largest clones take roughly a third. At least 7 million PBMCs were isolated per sample. Sequencing was carried out using blood. The receptor's source is an older woman in good health. The J gene is TRBJ2-3, the V gene TRBV15; TRBD2 agrees at 9 bases. The CDR3 spells CATSRSGLATDTQYF. The CDR3 nucleotides read TGTGCCACCAGCAGATCGGGACTAGCCACAGATACGCAGTATTTT.